This TCR beta chain was identified during a study of T cell responses to AZD1222 COVID-19 vaccine. Findings and limits, study-wide: A mostly white British donor set with more females was recruited, and clonal diversity was possibly underestimated. Only a handful of people who got AZD1222 tested seropositive at baseline. Researchers took repertoire samples only after the peak T cell response had come. Spike-specific TCR breadth and depth both grew after two AZD1222 doses.

CDR3 length equals 15 residues. Germline values: CDR1 LGHNA, CDR2 YSLEER. The ends were cut back, 0 bases at V and 5 bases at J, with 12 bases in the middle. Repertoires were generated with immunoSEQ multiplex PCR, while TCRdb's copy carries only in-frame clones and drops some. The sample lists around 200,000 clones, about 86% occurring once. Points on this clone: Antigen: not known.

The V gene is TRBV4-3, the J gene TRBJ2-3, with D perhaps TRBD2 (5 bases). Material: peripheral blood, obtained on day 0 of AZD1222 vaccination. This receptor was taken from an adult in good health. CDR3 bases: TGCGCCAGCAGCCAAGATCCCCGGGGTGGAGATACGCAGTATTTT. Its protein product is CASSQDPRGGDTQYF.